The 24 T cell receptor beta chains below were found in one sample sequenced in a study of blood T cell repertoires in COVID-19. Sequencing was performed with immunoSEQ multiplex PCR; in TCRdb, only in-frame clones are kept and a portion is missing. The sample holds roughly 180,000 clones, 60% to 85% seen once. The sample taken for sequencing was peripheral blood. The receptors originated from a woman aged 55-70 years with COVID-19, enrolled during active disease.

This clone has more than one count but fewer than ten. This sequence joins TRBV4-1 and TRBJ1-1; 10 bases match TRBD1. V shed 1 base, J shed 7 bases, and the junction held 6 bases outside the gene matches. The germline CDR1 and CDR2 sequences are MGHRA and YSYEKL. CDR3 length equals 15 residues. CDR3 DNA: TGCGCCAGCAGCCAAGGGGACAGGGGTCGGAGTGAAGCTTTCTTT. Amino acid sequence: CASSQGDRGRSEAFF.

The V call is TRBV7-2, the J call TRBJ2-3; TRBD2 might be the D (5 bases). Germline CDR1 and CDR2: SGHTA and FQGNSA. Trimming shortened V by 0 bases and J by 0 bases, and 7 bases separated the two germline ends. The CDR3 is 15 residues long. The CDR3 loop reads CASSLARTSTDTQYF. The CDR3 region has the DNA TGTGCCAGCAGCTTAGCTAGGACTAGCACAGATACGCAGTATTTT.

The chain's CDR3 is CASSFLAGGDYEQYF. The DNA for the CDR3 is TGTGCCAGCAGTTTCCTCGCGGGAGGGGACTACGAGCAGTACTTC. The chain is built from TRBV28 and TRBJ2-7; TRBD2 matches at 9 bases. The CDR3 has 15 amino acids. CDR1 is MDHEN, CDR2 SYDVKM, per germline. The V segment lost 3 bases and the J segment 3 bases; nucleotides outside the gene matches: 6.

The chain employs TRBV19 and TRBJ1-2, with D possibly TRBD1 on 5 matching bases. Per the germline V gene, CDR1 is LNHDA and CDR2 is SQIVND (reference sequence). This CDR3 has 12 residues. V was pared by 7 bases and J by 8 bases, with 14 bases between. CDR3 sequence: CASNTGGSGYTF. CDR3 in DNA: TGTGCCAGTAACACCGGGGGGAGCGGCTACACCTTC. The full variable domain, in which reference TRBV19 and TRBJ1-2 provide the parts outside the CDR3, is DGGITQSPKYLFRKEGQNVTLSCEQNLNHDAMYWYRQDPGQGLRLIYYSQIVNDFQKGDIAEGYSVSREKKESFPLTVTSAQKNPTAFYLCASNTGGSGYTFGSGTRLTVV.

V usage is TRBV12-3 or TRBV12-4 and J usage is TRBJ1-5, with D unresolved. V was cut by 4 bases and J by 4 bases, with 5 bases left in between. The CDR3 is made up of 12 amino acids. This CDR3 is CASSSENQPQHF. CDR3 bases: TGTGCCAGCAGTTCCGAGAATCAGCCCCAGCATTTT.

The CDR3 here is CASSWSGTGDNSPLHF. In nucleotides, the CDR3 is TGCGCCAGCAGCTGGTCCGGGACAGGAGACAATTCACCCCTCCACTTT. This chain joins TRBV5-1 and TRBJ1-6, with 8 nucleotides matching TRBD1. This CDR3 has 16 amino acids. The ends lost 3 bases at V and 7 bases at J; junction bases unmatched: 9. Germline V gene data show CDR1 as SGHRS and CDR2 as YFSETQ.

V and J are TRBV7-2 and TRBJ2-1, with D possibly matching TRBD1 (6 bases). Germline V gene lookup returns CDR1 SGHTA and CDR2 FQGNSA. Trimming took 5 bases from V and 0 from J, leaving 17 bases between them. The CDR3 is made up of 17 amino acids. DNA for the CDR3: TGTGCCAGCAGCCCCCAAAGTCGGGACAACTCCTACAATGAGCAGTTCTTC. The encoded protein is CASSPQSRDNSYNEQFF.

The rearrangement links TRBV27 to TRBJ2-1; 8 nucleotides agree with TRBD2. The germline gives CDR1 MNHEY, CDR2 SMNVEV (reference sequence). The CDR3 sequence is 17 residues long. V gave up 4 bases and J gave up 2 bases; unmatched junction bases: 10. DNA for the CDR3: TGTGCCAGCAGTTCTTCCATAGCGGGACTGACCTACAATGAGCAGTTCTTC. Translation gives CASSSSIAGLTYNEQFF.

The chain is built from TRBV2 and TRBJ1-1; D is undetermined. The CDR3 consists of 13 residues. The germline V gene has CDR1 SNHLY and CDR2 FYNNEI. Trimming shortened V by 4 bases and J by 8 bases, and 14 bases separated the two germline ends. Here the CDR3 reads CASSVLGYREAFF. As DNA, the CDR3 is TGTGCCAGCAGTGTGCTAGGTTACCGAGAAGCTTTCTTT. Full variable domain (outside the CDR3, taken from reference TRBV2 and TRBJ1-1): EPEVTQTPSHQVTQMGQEVILRCVPISNHLYFYWYRQILGQKVEFLVSFYNNEISEKSEIFDDQFSVERPDGSNFTLKIRSTKLEDSAMYFCASSVLGYREAFFGQGTRLTVV.

The chain recombines TRBV18 with TRBJ1-2, with D maybe TRBD1 (5 bases). V lost 4 bases and J lost 3, with 12 bases in between. Germline CDR1 KGHSH, CDR2 LQKENI. This CDR3 has 14 amino acids. CDR3 DNA: TGTGCCAGCTCACGGGGAGGGGATGACTATGGCTACACCTTC. Its translation is CASSRGGDDYGYTF.

This clone was seen only a few times. This chain joins TRBV3-1 (or the pseudogene TRBV3-2) and TRBJ2-1; the match to TRBD2 covers 9 bases. Germline CDR1 and CDR2: LGHDT and YNNKEL (reference sequence). V was clipped by 1 base and J by 10 bases; unmatched bases: 11. There are 16 residues in the CDR3. CDR3 residues: CASSQAAGGGAGEQFF. The CDR3 DNA reads TGTGCCAGCAGCCAAGCAGCTGGCGGGGGGGCAGGGGAGCAGTTCTTC.

The V gene is TRBV14, the J gene TRBJ2-7; 9 bases match TRBD2. Germline assignment: CDR1 SGHDN and CDR2 FVKESK. This CDR3 has 16 amino acids. V was clipped by 4 bases and J by 4 bases; unmatched bases: 11. The CDR3 sequence is CASSLLVAGVGYEQYF. The CDR3 nucleotides read TGTGCCAGCAGCCTCTTAGTAGCGGGAGTGGGATACGAGCAGTACTTC.

This chain links TRBV23-1 with TRBJ2-7; 8 bases are shared with TRBD2. TRBV23-1 is designated an ORF whose function remains uncertain. CDR3 length: 15 amino acids. V shed 3 bases and J 4 bases; nucleotides not matched to a gene: 8. This chain's CDR3 is CASSQREVEGYEQYF. DNA of the CDR3: TGCGCCAGCAGTCAGCGGGAGGTCGAAGGGTACGAGCAGTACTTC.

J is TRBJ1-4 and V is TRBV23-1; D gene unclear. TRBV23-1 is an ORF for which the function is uncertain. This CDR3 is built from 15 residues. V was trimmed by 3 bases and J by 7 bases, leaving 15 bases between them. The CDR3 reads CASSQFQVNPEKLFF. The CDR3, as DNA: TGCGCCAGCAGTCAGTTCCAGGTTAATCCTGAAAAACTGTTTTTT.

This chain uses TRBV7-8 with TRBJ2-2; 9 bases agree with TRBD1. Germline V gene sequence: CDR1 SGHVS, CDR2 FQNEAQ. This CDR3 comprises 16 residues. With V trimmed by 6 bases and J by 5 bases, 10 bases remained unmatched. For the CDR3, the DNA is TGTGCCAGCAGACCAATCGGGACAGGGTCTACCGGGGAGCTGTTTTTT. Translating gives CASRPIGTGSTGELFF.

V usage is TRBV18 and J usage is TRBJ2-2; 10 positions agree with TRBD1. With 6 bases clipped from V and 3 bases from J, the junction kept 10 bases outside the gene matches. CDR1 KGHSH and CDR2 LQKENI come from the germline V gene. This CDR3 spans 17 amino acids. CDR3 amino acids: CASSERQGASDTGELFF. CDR3 DNA: TGTGCCAGCTCGGAAAGACAGGGGGCGTCGGACACCGGGGAGCTGTTTTTT.

The chain combines TRBV3-1 (or the pseudogene TRBV3-2) with TRBJ2-2; D perhaps matches TRBD1 (5 bases). V was trimmed by 1 base and J by 3 bases, leaving 12 bases between them. This CDR3 has 16 amino acids. CDR1 is LGHDT, CDR2 YNNKEL, per germline (reference sequence). CDR3 region: CASSQGSGWDTGELFF. The CDR3 DNA reads TGTGCCAGCAGCCAAGGATCAGGGTGGGACACCGGGGAGCTGTTTTTT.

At least ten counts were recorded for this clone. V and J are TRBV3-1 (or the pseudogene TRBV3-2) and TRBJ2-1; 7 bases map to TRBD1. Germline V gives CDR1 LGHDT, CDR2 YNNKEL (reference sequence). With 4 bases clipped from V and 7 bases from J, the junction kept 10 bases outside the gene matches. The CDR3 covers 15 residues. DNA for the CDR3: TGTGCCAGCAGCCCGCAGCCGGGACAGTTGAATGAGCAGTTCTTC. Translation: CASSPQPGQLNEQFF.

This clone was seen a few times. The genes are TRBV9 and TRBJ2-2; 8 nucleotides agree with TRBD1. The V gene's germline CDR1 is SGDLS and CDR2 YYNGEE. CDR3 size: 15 residues. Unmatched junction bases numbered 4, after V lost 2 bases and J lost 4 bases. CDR3 sequence (DNA): TGTGCCAGCAGCGTCGGACAGGGATCCACCGGGGAGCTGTTTTTT. Translating gives CASSVGQGSTGELFF.

CDR3 protein: CASSALAGGRYNEQFF. The CDR3 DNA is TGTGCCAGCAGCGCACTAGCGGGGGGCCGCTACAATGAGCAGTTCTTC. The chain uses TRBV9 and TRBJ2-1, with 12 bases fitting TRBD2. V was clipped by 3 bases and J by 3 bases; unmatched bases: 4. This CDR3 spans 16 amino acids. CDR1 is SGDLS and CDR2 is YYNGEE in the germline V gene.

Only one count was recorded for this clone. The chain recombines TRBV2 with TRBJ1-6, with TRBD1 matching over 10 bases. The V and J ends lost 4 bases and 7 bases, in that order; junction bases with no gene match: 7. Germline V CDR1 and CDR2: SNHLY, FYNNEI. This CDR3 has 16 amino acids. CDR3 in DNA: TGTGCCAGCAGTGCGGGACAGGGGTTCCGGAATTCACCCCTCCACTTT. Its protein is CASSAGQGFRNSPLHF.

The V call is TRBV7-3, the J call TRBJ1-1; D call uncertain. CDR1 is SGHTA and CDR2 is FQGTGA in the germline V gene. The CDR3 runs to 13 residues. V was trimmed by 5 bases and J by 3 bases, leaving 10 bases between them. The CDR3 DNA follows: TGTGCCAGCAGCCCCATGTCGGACACTGAAGCTTTCTTT. This encodes CASSPMSDTEAFF.

This clone has only one observation. The rearrangement uses TRBV9 and TRBJ2-5, with 10 positions matching TRBD2. CDR1 and CDR2 (germline): SGDLS, YYNGEE. V lost 6 bases to trimming and J lost 2 bases; unmatched junction nucleotides: 7. CDR3 length: 15 residues. In DNA, the CDR3 is TGTGCCAGCACAGCGGGGGGGAACCATCAAGAGACCCAGTACTTC. Protein product: CASTAGGNHQETQYF.

This clone was seen only once. This chain uses TRBV5-6 with TRBJ1-5; unclear D gene. Trimming removed 2 bases at V and 3 bases at J, with 9 bases between. The germline CDR1 and CDR2 sequences are SGHDT and YYEEEE. The CDR3 is 14 amino acids. The CDR3 is CASSFRSLNQPQHF. The CDR3 coding sequence is TGTGCCAGCAGCTTCCGGAGCCTCAATCAGCCCCAGCATTTT. Supplemented by reference TRBV5-6 and TRBJ1-5, the full variable domain reads DAGVTQSPTHLIKTRGQQVTLRCSPKSGHDTVSWYQQALGQGPQFIFQYYEEEERQRGNFPDRFSGHQFPNYSSELNVNALLLGDSALYLCASSFRSLNQPQHFGDGTRLSIL.